What follows are 28 T cell receptor beta chains derived from one specimen sequenced in a study of CD8 T cells in ankylosing spondylitis. MiXCR, applied by TCRdb to the 5' RACE reads, yields one record per CDR3 protein. In the table there are 150,000 to 200,000 distinct CDR3 sequences, over 10% of which are singletons. The sequencing sample was made of blood, either unsorted or a sorted T cell fraction (not recorded which). The receptor set was obtained from a female donor with ankylosing spondylitis or in good health (not recorded which).

The rearrangement uses TRBV18 and TRBJ2-4, with D perhaps TRBD1 (6 bases). CDR1 and CDR2 (germline): KGHSH, LQKENI. This CDR3 is 16 amino acids long. V gave up 3 bases and J gave up 6 bases, with 18 bases separating them. CDR3 residues: CASSPNQGIIGNIQYF. In nucleotides, the CDR3 is TGTGCCAGCTCACCGAACCAGGGGATAATAGGAAACATTCAGTACTTC.

There are many counts of this clonotype. The J gene is TRBJ2-5, the V gene TRBV11-3, with TRBD2 identical over 9 bases. Germline lookup yields CDR1 SGHNT and CDR2 YENEEA. The CDR3 spans 15 residues. V was clipped by 3 bases and J by 1 base; unmatched bases: 3. The CDR3 protein is CASSFEGLAQETQYF. The CDR3 DNA reads as TGTGCCAGCAGCTTCGAGGGACTAGCCCAAGAGACCCAGTACTTC.

This clonotype was seen many times. The rearrangement joins TRBV9 to TRBJ2-7; 9 positions agree with TRBD2. CDR1 is SGDLS and CDR2 is YYNGEE in the germline V gene. CDR3 length equals 14 residues. V lost 3 bases, J lost 3 bases, and 4 bases stayed unmatched. The CDR3 bases are TGTGCCAGCAGCGCCGCGGGAGGGTACTACGAGCAGTACTTC. It encodes CASSAAGGYYEQYF.

This clonotype turned up a few times. V gene TRBV5-1 combines with J gene TRBJ2-3; no definite D call. The CDR3 totals 16 residues. Trimming left V 0 bases short and J 2 bases short, with 13 bases between. Per germline, CDR1 SGHRS and CDR2 YFSETQ. CDR3 loop: CASSLVDAPFTDTQYF. In nucleotides, the CDR3 is TGCGCCAGCAGCTTGGTAGACGCCCCATTCACAGATACGCAGTATTTT.

This clonotype was seen many times. The rearrangement uses TRBV12-3 or TRBV12-4 and TRBJ2-7, with D hard to call. The CDR3 totals 12 residues. Trimming shortened V by 4 bases and J by 4 bases, and 8 bases separated the two germline ends. The CDR3 DNA reads TGTGCCAGCAGTTCCCCCCTTTACGAGCAGTACTTC. Its protein is CASSSPLYEQYF.

This clonotype has more than one count but fewer than ten. This chain links TRBV20-1 with TRBJ1-2; tentative D call: TRBD1 (5 bases). V lost 6 bases and J lost 4, with 18 bases in between. Germline V gives CDR1 DFQATT, CDR2 SNEGSKA (reference sequence). The CDR3 is made up of 14 amino acids. CDR3: CSAIAGEEGYGYTF. Written as DNA, the CDR3 is TGCAGTGCAATCGCGGGGGAAGAAGGCTATGGCTACACCTTC.

This chain joins TRBV24-1 and TRBJ1-1, with D perhaps matching TRBD1 (6 bases). Germline CDR1 reads KGHDR; CDR2 reads SFDVKD. The CDR3 is made up of 14 amino acids. V shed 3 bases and J shed 11 bases, with 18 bases lying between them. This chain's CDR3 is CATSDDRTGFRAFF. DNA of the CDR3: TGTGCCACCAGTGATGACAGGACTGGCTTTAGGGCTTTCTTT.

This clonotype came up many times. The rearrangement joins TRBV24-1 to TRBJ1-2; D gene uncertain. CDR1 is KGHDR, CDR2 SFDVKD, per germline. The CDR3 is 13 residues long. The ends were cut back, 10 bases at V and 4 bases at J, with 15 bases in the middle. The CDR3 sequence: CATRGRDSYGYTF. The CDR3, as DNA: TGTGCCACGAGAGGACGGGATTCCTATGGCTACACCTTC.

This clonotype was counted ten times or more. V is TRBV27 and J is TRBJ2-2, with TRBD2 matching 7 bases. This CDR3 is 18 amino acids long. V was clipped by 0 bases and J by 1 base; unmatched bases: 8. CDR1 is MNHEY and CDR2 is SMNVEV in the germline V gene (reference sequence). The CDR3 here is CASSLSTGTSVNTGELFF. In DNA, the CDR3 is TGTGCCAGCAGTTTATCAACGGGTACTAGCGTGAACACCGGGGAGCTGTTTTTT.

Ten or more counts support this clonotype. This chain uses TRBV10-3 with TRBJ1-6; TRBD1 is a possible D gene (5 bases). The germline gives CDR1 ENHRY, CDR2 SYGVKD. Trimming took off 3 bases at V and 10 bases at J, with 13 bases between the two ends. The CDR3 totals 14 residues. The CDR3 DNA sequence: TGTGCCATCAGTGACGCAGGGCCAGAATCACCCCTCCACTTT. This encodes CAISDAGPESPLHF.

This clonotype was counted between two and nine times. The genes are TRBV21-1 and TRBJ2-7. TRBV21-1 is annotated as a pseudogene. The CDR3 loop spans 14 amino acids. CDR3 coding DNA: TGTGCCAGCAGCACAAGTGGCGGAGCCTACGAGCAGTACTTC. Its translation: CASSTSGGAYEQYF.

Many counts were recorded for this clonotype. This chain connects TRBV4-2 to TRBJ1-2; a possible D gene is TRBD1 (6 bases). In germline, CDR1 is LGHNA, CDR2 YNFKEQ. The V gene lost 0 bases and the J gene lost 1 base, with 12 bases spanning the gap. The CDR3 totals 16 residues. CDR3 nucleotide sequence: TGTGCCAGCAGCCAAGAAGAAGGGGGGCTTAACTATGGCTACACCTTC. It codes for CASSQEEGGLNYGYTF.

A few counts support this clonotype. This sequence joins TRBV5-5 and TRBJ1-5; 8 positions match TRBD1. There are 15 residues in the CDR3. The J segment lost 9 bases and the V segment lost 0 bases, leaving 8 bases of the junction unmatched. The V gene's germline CDR1 is SGHKS and CDR2 YYEKEE (reference sequence). The CDR3 reads CASSLGLGQALPQHF. As DNA, the CDR3 is TGTGCCAGCAGCTTGGGGTTGGGACAGGCTCTGCCCCAGCATTTT.

The V gene is TRBV3-1, the J gene TRBJ1-1; 7 nucleotides agree with TRBD1. With V trimmed by 0 bases and J by 4 bases, 8 bases remained unmatched. The CDR3 spans 16 residues. The germline CDR1 and CDR2 sequences are LGHDT and YNNKEL (reference sequence). Here the CDR3 DNA reads TGTGCCAGCAGCCAAGATCTTGTCAGGGGGTTCACTGAAGCTTTCTTT. This sequence encodes CASSQDLVRGFTEAFF.

V gene TRBV27 combines with J gene TRBJ2-5; D ambiguous. Germline CDR1 MNHEY, CDR2 SMNVEV (reference sequence). The CDR3 loop spans 15 amino acids. Trimming shortened V by 4 bases and J by 1 base, and 13 bases separated the two germline ends. The CDR3 DNA reads as TGTGCCAGCAGTTGCCCCTTAGAGCTCCAAGAGACCCAGTACTTC. Protein product: CASSCPLELQETQYF.

The J gene is TRBJ2-7, the V gene TRBV12-3 or TRBV12-4; 8 bases match TRBD1. The junction had 10 bases not matched to a gene; V was cut back by 1 base and J by 8 bases. CDR3 length: 15 amino acids. CDR3 residues: CASSLGAEQGDQQYF. For the CDR3, the DNA is TGTGCCAGCAGTTTAGGGGCGGAACAGGGGGATCAGCAGTACTTC.

The genes are TRBV5-5 and TRBJ2-7; either TRBD1 or TRBD2 may fit D (6 bases each). The CDR3 contains 15 residues. V lost 7 bases and J 3 bases, leaving 20 bases between the germline ends. Germline CDR1 is SGHKS and CDR2 is YYEKEE (reference sequence). The CDR3 coding sequence is TGTGCCAGCGCTCCACAGGAGGGGGAGTACTACGAGCAGTACTTC. Amino acid sequence: CASAPQEGEYYEQYF.

This clonotype has ten or more counts. J is TRBJ2-7 and V is TRBV12-3 or TRBV12-4; TRBD1 might be the D (6 bases). The CDR3 runs to 14 residues. Trimming stripped 5 bases from V and 3 bases from J, with 14 bases between. CDR3 DNA sequence: TGTGCCAGCAGTCGACCGGGACATATCTACGAGCAGTACTTC. This gives the protein CASSRPGHIYEQYF.

The chain combines TRBV4-3 with TRBJ2-3, with 9 bases lining up with TRBD1. Per the germline V gene, CDR1 is LGHNA and CDR2 is YSLEER. V was pared by 1 base and J by 12 bases, with 14 bases of the junction left unmatched. This CDR3 is built from 16 residues. CDR3 bases: TGCGCCAGCAGCCAAGGAACCGGGACAGGGAGTATCGAACAGTATTTT. It specifies CASSQGTGTGSIEQYF.

This clonotype was seen repeatedly, ten times or more. The chain has TRBV20-1 and TRBJ1-2; 12 bases map to TRBD1. Germline lookup yields CDR1 DFQATT and CDR2 SNEGSKA (reference sequence). The CDR3 length is 15 residues. The V gene end was trimmed by 0 bases and the J gene end by 7 bases; junction bases not matched to a gene: 6. CDR3 in amino acids: CSARDLGQGASGYTF. Here the CDR3 DNA reads TGCAGTGCTAGAGATCTGGGACAGGGGGCGAGTGGCTACACCTTC.

The genes are TRBV11-3 and TRBJ2-7, with 7 bases identical to TRBD2. Trimming took 8 bases from V and 3 from J; bases not matched to a gene: 13. The CDR3 has 15 residues. Germline V gene data show CDR1 as SGHNT and CDR2 as YENEEA. This CDR3 is CASGIGRGSVYEQYF. CDR3 bases: TGTGCCAGCGGTATAGGCCGCGGGAGTGTCTACGAGCAGTACTTC. The variable domain in full, completed from reference TRBV11-3 and TRBJ2-7, reads EAGVVQSPRYKIIEKKQPVAFWCNPISGHNTLYWYLQNLGQGPELLIRYENEEAVDDSQLPKDRFSAERLKGVDSTLKIQPAELGDSAVYLCASGIGRGSVYEQYFGPGTRLTVT.

As regards this clonotype: With a much larger clone just one base away, this may be a read error. The V and J genes are TRBV10-2 and TRBJ2-3; D is perhaps TRBD1 or TRBD2 (6 bases each). Germline V lookup: CDR1 WSHSY, CDR2 SAAADI. The CDR3 length is 14 residues. The CDR3 nucleotides are TGCGCCAGCGGTGATATTGGCGGGAAAGGGGGACAGTATTTT. This codes for CASGDIGGKGGQYF.

CDR3 nucleotides: TGCAGTGCTAGAGACCCCGCGGCAGTAGCTGGAAACACCATATATTTT. Translation: CSARDPAAVAGNTIYF. This chain joins TRBV20-1 and TRBJ1-3; D is unclear. CDR3 size: 16 residues. Germline CDR1 DFQATT, CDR2 SNEGSKA (reference sequence). Trimming took 0 bases from V and 2 from J, leaving 14 bases between them.

This clonotype came up a few times. The V gene is TRBV7-9, the J gene TRBJ2-7; 7 bases agree with TRBD2. Trimming at V came to 5 bases and at J to 2 bases, leaving 9 bases not matched to a gene. Germline values: CDR1 SEHNR, CDR2 FQNEAQ (reference sequence). The CDR3 sequence is 15 residues long. CDR3 loop: CASSGLAGATYEQYF. For the CDR3, the DNA is TGTGCCAGCAGCGGTTTAGCGGGCGCAACCTACGAGCAGTACTTC.

This clonotype occurred many times. The chain has TRBV2 and TRBJ1-4; no definite D call. Germline V gene data show CDR1 as SNHLY and CDR2 as FYNNEI. CDR3 length: 14 amino acids. Trimming removed 6 bases at V and 5 bases at J, with 13 bases between. DNA for the CDR3: TGTGCCAGCAGCGAGGGTAACCTCAATGAAAAACTGTTTTTT. This sequence encodes CASSEGNLNEKLFF.

This clonotype was counted a few times. In DNA, the CDR3 is TGCGCCAGCAGCTACGAGGTAGCCCGCCCGGATACGCAGTATTTT. This sequence encodes CASSYEVARPDTQYF. The rearrangement uses TRBV5-1 and TRBJ2-3; D gene uncertain. Trimming took 3 bases from V and 6 from J, leaving 17 bases between them. The CDR3 has 15 amino acids. CDR1 and CDR2 from the germline V gene are SGHRS and YFSETQ.

In its sample, this clonotype was seen many times. The V and J genes are TRBV6-1 and TRBJ1-1; D is ambiguous. The germline V and J ends were trimmed by 3 bases and 1 base, with 6 bases remaining between them. Germline V gives CDR1 MNHNS, CDR2 SASEGT. CDR3 length: 13 residues. CDR3 coding DNA: TGTGCCAGCAGTGAGATCGAGAACACTGAAGCTTTCTTT. Its protein product is CASSEIENTEAFF.

The sample holds a few counts of this clonotype. A much larger clonotype is one base distant, so this may be a read error. This chain connects TRBV9 to TRBJ1-3; 9 nucleotides line up with TRBD1. The V and J ends lost 4 bases and 4 bases, in that order; junction bases with no gene match: 12. Per germline, CDR1 SGDLS and CDR2 YYNGEE. CDR3 length equals 17 residues. The CDR3 is CASSPGGQGTVGNTIYF. Here the CDR3 DNA reads TGTGCCAGCAGCCCAGGAGGACAGGGGACGGTCGGAAACACCATATATTTT.